This TCR beta chain was documented in a study of blood T cell repertoires in COVID-19. Study-level background: Samples taken during acute and convalescent COVID-19 were collected in the United States, Italy and Spain. PBMCs, B-cell-depleted T cells, or T cells were the source of the cDNA or gDNA that made up the material.

Original processing notes: It was from reference gene primer amplification that nucleated cell counts were estimated. Some clones are missing from TCRdb's copy, which holds only in-frame ones; the method was immunoSEQ multiplex PCR. V and J calls and clone size follow that table, whereas D and trimming were derived from the DNA. The sample holds 120,000 or so clones, roughly four fifths seen once. The V gene's germline CDR1 is SGHRS and CDR2 YFSETQ. The CDR3 covers 17 residues. V trimming: 4 bases; J trimming: 6 bases; junction bases outside the gene matches: 14. Sequencing used peripheral blood. The TCR originated in a man aged 55 to 70 with acute or convalescent COVID-19. The V and J genes are TRBV5-1 and TRBJ1-2; 11 nucleotides agree with TRBD1. For the CDR3, the DNA is TGCGCCAGCAGCGGGAATATCGACGGGACAGGGGGAAATGGCTACACCTTC. Translation gives CASSGNIDGTGGNGYTF. Full variable domain (rest looked up from reference TRBV5-1 and TRBJ1-2): KAGVTQTPRYLIKTRGQQVTLSCSPISGHRSVSWYQQTPGQGLQFLFEYFSETQRNKGNFPGRFSGRQFSNSRSEMNVSTLELGDSALYLCASSGNIDGTGGNGYTFGSGTRLTVV.